This passage covers 17 T cell receptor beta chains from one sample sequenced in a study of shared clonotypes between healthy human individuals. Method: immunoSEQ multiplex PCR; TCRdb's copy keeps in-frame clones and lacks some. Of over a million clones in the sample, roughly 96% were seen once. Input material: naive CD4+ T cells sorted from blood. Subset specified: CD45RA+ positively selected. All receptors derive from a man under 40 in good health.

This clone was detected only a few times. This rearrangement joins TRBV19 to TRBJ2-2, with TRBD2 matching over 9 bases. V lost 3 bases, J lost 3 bases, and 2 bases stayed unmatched. Germline V CDR1 and CDR2: LNHDA, SQIVND (reference sequence). CDR3 length: 15 residues. The CDR3 DNA reads as TGTGCCAGTAGTATTCTAGCGGGGTACACCGGGGAGCTGTTTTTT. Protein product: CASSILAGYTGELFF.

The V call is TRBV6-5, the J call TRBJ1-1, with 8 bases that match TRBD1. Looked up from germline, CDR1 is MNHEY and CDR2 is SVGAGI. V was clipped by 2 bases and J by 6 bases; unmatched bases: 5. The CDR3 is 14 residues long. Here the CDR3 DNA reads TGTGCCAGCAGTTACGACAGGGGAAGATCTGAAGCTTTCTTT. It codes for CASSYDRGRSEAFF.

The rearrangement uses TRBV5-4 and TRBJ1-2; D is ambiguous. This CDR3 spans 14 amino acids. The V end was cut by 1 base, the J end by 0 bases, with 7 bases between. In germline, CDR1 is SGHNT, CDR2 YYREEE (reference sequence). CDR3: CASSLRRANYGYTF. Written as DNA, the CDR3 is TGTGCCAGCAGCTTGCGAAGGGCTAACTATGGCTACACCTTC.

The rearrangement links TRBV5-4 to TRBJ1-4; D ambiguous. This CDR3 contains 15 residues. Germline CDR1 SGHNT, CDR2 YYREEE (reference sequence). Deletions cut 5 bases from V and 7 bases from J, with 18 bases between. CDR3 residues: CASSLGPKPGEKLFF. As DNA, the CDR3 is TGTGCCAGCAGTCTGGGCCCAAAACCCGGTGAAAAACTGTTTTTT.

The chain is built from TRBV5-4 and TRBJ1-2; no reliable D call. In germline, CDR1 is SGHNT, CDR2 YYREEE (reference sequence). V shed 2 bases and J shed 0 bases, with 5 bases lying between them. The CDR3 loop spans 13 amino acids. CDR3 protein: CASSLPTNYGYTF. The CDR3 DNA follows: TGTGCCAGCAGCTTACCAACTAACTATGGCTACACCTTC.

J is TRBJ2-3 and V is TRBV27; 12 positions match TRBD2. The CDR3 extends over 16 amino acids. With 5 bases clipped from V and 4 bases from J, the junction kept 7 bases outside the gene matches. Germline lookup yields CDR1 MNHEY and CDR2 SMNVEV (reference sequence). CDR3 protein: CASSPLAGGPADTQYF. CDR3 sequence (DNA): TGTGCCAGCAGTCCCCTAGCGGGAGGGCCGGCAGATACGCAGTATTTT.

V is TRBV11-2 and J is TRBJ1-1; weak D call: TRBD1 (6 bases). The CDR3 has 14 amino acids. With 4 bases removed from V and 5 bases from J, the gap between germline ends came to 14 bases. CDR1 and CDR2 (germline): SGHAT, FQNNGV. In DNA, the CDR3 is TGTGCCAGCAGCTGGACAGCCCCGGGGACTGAAGCTTTCTTT. Its protein product is CASSWTAPGTEAFF.

The chain links TRBV11-3 to TRBJ2-7, with D maybe TRBD1 (5 bases). CDR3 length equals 18 residues. The V end was cut by 4 bases, the J end by 4 bases, with 26 bases between. Germline V gives CDR1 SGHNT, CDR2 YENEEA. The CDR3 spells CASSSVDLEAARAYEQYF. Here the CDR3 DNA reads TGTGCCAGCAGCTCGGTCGACCTAGAAGCCGCCAGGGCGTACGAGCAGTACTTC.

The rearrangement uses TRBV5-1 and TRBJ2-7, with TRBD2 matching 13 bases. Germline V gene data show CDR1 as SGHRS and CDR2 as YFSETQ. V was pared by 7 bases and J by 5 bases, with 9 bases of the junction left unmatched. The CDR3 length is 15 residues. The CDR3 loop reads CASSIGGTSGDEQYF. Here the CDR3 DNA reads TGCGCCAGCTCCATTGGCGGGACTAGCGGGGACGAGCAGTACTTC.

This clone came up a few times. V is TRBV5-1 and J is TRBJ2-7; D is unresolved. Trimming took off 6 bases at V and 3 bases at J, with 7 bases between the two ends. Germline CDR1 SGHRS, CDR2 YFSETQ. This CDR3 contains 11 residues. Written as DNA, the CDR3 is TGCGCCAGCAAGAAGGGCTACGAGCAGTACTTC. It codes for CASKKGYEQYF. Complete variable domain (other parts from reference TRBV5-1 and TRBJ2-7): KAGVTQTPRYLIKTRGQQVTLSCSPISGHRSVSWYQQTPGQGLQFLFEYFSETQRNKGNFPGRFSGRQFSNSRSEMNVSTLELGDSALYLCASKKGYEQYFGPGTRLTVT.

The V call is TRBV29-1, the J call TRBJ2-1; D may correspond to TRBD1 or TRBD2 (7 bases each). Germline V gene data show CDR1 as SQVTM and CDR2 as ANQGSEA. The CDR3 has 13 amino acids. V was trimmed by 3 bases and J by 10 bases, leaving 16 bases between them. The CDR3 protein is CSVDRGRVSEQFF. As DNA, the CDR3 is TGCAGCGTTGACAGGGGGAGGGTCTCGGAGCAGTTCTTC.

The chain carries TRBV29-1 and TRBJ2-7; 9 nucleotides agree with TRBD2. In germline, CDR1 is SQVTM, CDR2 ANQGSEA. The CDR3 is 13 amino acids. With V trimmed by 5 bases and J by 2 bases, 4 bases remained unmatched. The CDR3 sequence: CSVISGGTYEQYF. The DNA of the CDR3 is TGCAGCGTTATTAGCGGGGGTACCTACGAGCAGTACTTC.

The chain couples TRBV28 to TRBJ2-1, with TRBD2 matching over 9 bases. With V trimmed by 5 bases and J by 7 bases, 18 bases remained unmatched. The CDR3 extends over 18 amino acids. Germline V lookup: CDR1 MDHEN, CDR2 SYDVKM. CDR3 sequence: CASSPPPFVAGEINEQFF. Written as DNA, the CDR3 is TGTGCCAGCAGTCCGCCCCCATTTGTAGCGGGGGAGATAAATGAGCAGTTCTTC. Supplemented by reference TRBV28 and TRBJ2-1, the full variable domain reads DVKVTQSSRYLVKRTGEKVFLECVQDMDHENMFWYRQDPGLGLRLIYFSYDVKMKEKGDIPEGYSVSREKKERFSLILESASTNQTSMYLCASSPPPFVAGEINEQFFGPGTRLTVL.

The CDR3 nucleotides read TGTGCCAGCAGAACCGGGACAGGGGCGCCCAGGTCGGACACCGGGGAGCTGTTTTTT. The encoded protein is CASRTGTGAPRSDTGELFF. The chain couples TRBV4-2 to TRBJ2-2; 10 bases match TRBD1. Per germline, CDR1 LGHNA and CDR2 YNFKEQ. The V segment lost 6 bases and the J segment 3 bases; nucleotides outside the gene matches: 16. The CDR3 has 19 amino acids.

About this clone itself: Other DNA sequences from this sample encode an identical CDR3 as well. The chain uses TRBV7-9 and TRBJ2-2, with no clear D. The germline V gene has CDR1 SEHNR and CDR2 FQNEAQ (reference sequence). This CDR3 contains 15 residues. Trimming left V 1 base short and J 1 base short, with 7 bases between. CDR3 coding DNA: TGTGCCAGCAGCTTAGTGTCGCAGAACACCGGGGAGCTGTTTTTT. The encoded protein is CASSLVSQNTGELFF.

This rearrangement joins TRBV9 to TRBJ2-7; possible D gene TRBD2, 6 bases. V lost 3 bases and J 2 bases, leaving 12 bases between the germline ends. This CDR3 region has 14 residues. Germline assignment: CDR1 SGDLS and CDR2 YYNGEE. This chain's CDR3 is CASSEGLHTYEQYF. DNA for the CDR3: TGTGCCAGCAGCGAGGGACTGCACACCTACGAGCAGTACTTC.

As for this clone: Other DNA sequences in this sample translate to the same CDR3. This chain uses TRBV9 with TRBJ2-1; D remains ambiguous. Trimming shortened V by 0 bases and J by 3 bases, and 4 bases separated the two germline ends. Germline CDR1 and CDR2: SGDLS and YYNGEE. CDR3 length equals 13 residues. CDR3 coding DNA: TGTGCCAGCAGCGTAGGAGTCTACAATGAGCAGTTCTTC. The encoded protein is CASSVGVYNEQFF.